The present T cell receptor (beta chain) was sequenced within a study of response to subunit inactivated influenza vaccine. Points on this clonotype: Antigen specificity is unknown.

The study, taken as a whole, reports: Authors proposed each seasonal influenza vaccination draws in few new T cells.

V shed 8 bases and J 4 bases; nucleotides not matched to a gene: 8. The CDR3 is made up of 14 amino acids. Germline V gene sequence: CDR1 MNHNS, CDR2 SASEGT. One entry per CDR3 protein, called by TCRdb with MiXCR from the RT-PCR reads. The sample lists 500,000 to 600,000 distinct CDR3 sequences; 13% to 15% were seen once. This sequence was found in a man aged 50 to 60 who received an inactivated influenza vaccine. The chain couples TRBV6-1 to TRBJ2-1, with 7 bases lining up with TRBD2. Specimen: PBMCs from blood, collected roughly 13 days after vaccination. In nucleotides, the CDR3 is TGTGCCAGCGCAATAGCGGGCCAGTACAATGAGCAGTTCTTC. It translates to CASAIAGQYNEQFF.